Below, 26 T cell receptor beta chains from the same sample are listed, as sequenced in a study of T cells in women clearing cervical HPV infection. Produced via immunoSEQ multiplex PCR; TCRdb's table is partial and in-frame only. This table lists about 27,000 clones. The specimen sequenced was blood buffy coat. These receptor sequences come from a woman aged 18 to 75 with a cervical HPV16 infection that either progressed to CIN3+ or cleared (not recorded which).

The CDR3 loop is CASSLGQEGEAFF. The covered CDR3 bases are TGTGCCAGCAGCTTAGGACAGGAAGGTGAA. This chain joins TRBV7-3 and TRBJ1-1, with 7 nucleotides matching TRBD1. The read ends 3 residues shy of where the CDR3 ends; the end is completed using the germline J gene. Germline lookup yields CDR1 SGHTA and CDR2 FQGTGA. V was clipped by 2 bases and J by 7 bases; unmatched bases: 4. This CDR3 contains 13 residues.

As to this clone: The read falls 3 residues short of the CDR3 end, and the missing part is taken from the germline J gene. The genes are TRBV19 and TRBJ2-7, with 7 bases lining up with TRBD2. The CDR3 length is 13 residues. V shed 8 bases and J 3 bases; nucleotides not matched to a gene: 7. CDR1 is LNHDA and CDR2 is SQIVND in the germline V gene (reference sequence). The covered CDR3 bases are TGTGCCAGTGCAGCTAGCGGATACTACGAG. Translating gives CASAASGYYE. The whole CDR3 sequence is CASAASGYYEQYF.

On this clone: Read coverage stops 3 residues before the CDR3 terminus; the germline J gene supplies the remainder. The rearrangement links TRBV7-3 to TRBJ1-4, with D possibly matching TRBD1 (6 bases). This CDR3 comprises 14 residues. The V gene's germline CDR1 is SGHTA and CDR2 FQGTGA. Trimming took off 6 bases at V and 7 bases at J, with 15 bases between the two ends. The sequenced part of the CDR3 DNA is TGTGCCAGCAGAAAAACAGGGAGTCGTGAAAAA. It specifies CASRKTGSREK. The whole CDR3 sequence reads CASRKTGSREKLFF.

Notes on this clone: The read falls 3 residues short of the CDR3 end, and the missing part is taken from the germline J gene. V and J are TRBV11-2 and TRBJ2-7; 10 nucleotides agree with TRBD1. Germline values: CDR1 SGHAT, CDR2 FQNNGV. The CDR3 has 15 residues. V trimming: 1 base; J trimming: 4 bases; junction bases outside the gene matches: 4. The CDR3 sequence: CASSLVAGQGYEQYF. The DNA read from the CDR3 is TGTGCCAGCAGCTTAGTGGCGGGACAGGGGTACGAG.

As regards this clone: The CDR3 goes on 3 residues after the read ends, and that part is filled in from the germline J gene. The chain couples TRBV20-1 to TRBJ2-1; the match to TRBD2 covers 11 bases. The CDR3 contains 16 residues. Trimming removed 3 bases from V and 4 bases from J; junction bases left unmatched: 8. Germline CDR1 DFQATT, CDR2 SNEGSKA (reference sequence). This chain's CDR3 is CSARDPTSGKYNEQFF. The CDR3 bases that were read are TGCAGTGCTAGGGACCCGACTAGCGGGAAATACAATGAG.

For this clone: The CDR3 end falls 3 residues outside the read, so it is completed with the germline J gene. The V gene is TRBV7-6, the J gene TRBJ2-1; TRBD1 is a possible D gene (7 bases). V was clipped by 6 bases and J by 9 bases, with 21 bases between them. The CDR3 totals 15 residues. The germline CDR1 and CDR2 sequences are SGHVS and FNYEAQ. Partial CDR3 DNA: TGTGCCAGCAGGTTATCGGCGGCAGGGGGAGGTGAG. Amino acid sequence: CASRLSAAGGGE. The full CDR3 is CASRLSAAGGGEQFF. The full variable domain, with the rest looked up from reference TRBV7-6 and TRBJ2-1, is GAGVSQSPRYKVTKRGQDVALRCDPISGHVSLYWYRQALGQGPEFLTYFNYEAQQDKSGLPNDRFSAERPEGSISTLTIQRTEQRDSAMYRCASRLSAAGGGEQFFGPGTRLTVL.

About this clone itself: Sequencing ends 3 residues short of the CDR3 end; the germline J gene provides the rest. The chain is built from TRBV29-1 and TRBJ2-2; D is possibly TRBD2 (5 bases). The V gene lost 7 bases and the J gene lost 0 bases, with 15 bases spanning the gap. Germline CDR1 SQVTM, CDR2 ANQGSEA. This CDR3 is built from 15 residues. Incomplete CDR3 DNA: TGCAGCGCCGCCGTATCAGCGGCGAACACCGGGGAG. Amino acids: CSAAVSAANTGE. The CDR3, in full, reads CSAAVSAANTGELFF.

Of note for this clone: Read data end 3 residues before the CDR3 end; the end is taken from the germline J gene. The chain links TRBV24-1 to TRBJ1-2, with D unclear. CDR1 and CDR2 from the germline V gene are KGHDR and SFDVKD. V shed 2 bases and J shed 5 bases, with 8 bases lying between them. The CDR3 spans 13 residues. CDR3 DNA (partial): TGTGCCACCAGTGATTCCCCGGGGTATGGC. This translates into CATSDSPGYG. The complete CDR3 protein is CATSDSPGYGYTF.

As to this clone: The read is 3 residues too short to cover the CDR3 end, so that end is filled in from the germline J gene. The V and J genes are TRBV30 and TRBJ2-5; D ambiguous. V was shortened by 1 base and J by 5 bases, with 14 bases between the two germline ends. Germline CDR1 is GTSNPN and CDR2 is SVGIG (reference sequence). This CDR3 spans 14 amino acids. CDR3 bases read: TGTGCCTGGAGTGCAGACTCAAGCCTCGAGACC. Translated: CAWSADSSLET. The full-length CDR3 reads as CAWSADSSLETQYF.

About this clone: The read ends 3 residues before the CDR3 terminus; that terminus is restored from the germline J gene. This sequence joins TRBV19 and TRBJ2-2; TRBD1 is a possible D gene (5 bases). Germline CDR1 and CDR2: LNHDA and SQIVND (reference sequence). The CDR3 contains 15 residues. CDR3 residues: CASSIAGSGANVLFF. The CDR3 DNA, read in part, is TGTGCCAGTAGTATAGCGGGCTCTGGGGCCAACGTG.

CDR3 sequence: CAISAGGETQYF. CDR3 DNA (partial): TGTGCCATCAGTGCAGGAGGGGAGACG. The chain recombines TRBV10-3 with TRBJ2-3, with a weak D call TRBD2 (6 bases). Coverage ceases 3 residues before the CDR3 finishes, and the germline J gene fills in the end. The CDR3 consists of 12 residues. Germline V gene data show CDR1 as ENHRY and CDR2 as SYGVKD.

Remarks on this clone: The sequence runs out 3 residues before the end of the CDR3; the remainder is reconstructed from the germline J gene. This chain connects TRBV10-3 to TRBJ2-4, with 14 bases aligning to TRBD2. With V trimmed by 0 bases and J by 1 base, 5 bases remained unmatched. The germline V gene has CDR1 ENHRY and CDR2 SYGVKD. The CDR3 is 19 amino acids. The CDR3 is CAISESATSGRAAKNIQYF. CDR3 DNA, as far as it was read: TGTGCCATCAGTGAGTCGGCGACTAGCGGGAGGGCCGCCAAAAACATT.

With regard to this clone: The read is 3 residues too short to cover the CDR3 end, so that end is filled in from the germline J gene. This chain links TRBV29-1 with TRBJ2-4; 9 bases map to TRBD1. The germline gives CDR1 SQVTM, CDR2 ANQGSEA. V lost 6 bases and J lost 1; bases outside the gene matches: 10. The CDR3 runs to 16 residues. The DNA read from the CDR3 is TGCAGCGTCGAATTACAGGGGGCGCTGGCCAAAAACATT. Amino acid sequence: CSVELQGALAKNI. The full CDR3 protein is CSVELQGALAKNIQYF.

About this clone: Read sequence stops 3 residues before the CDR3 end, and the germline J gene provides the missing end. V usage is TRBV7-3 and J usage is TRBJ2-1; 8 bases line up with TRBD2. The junction had 3 bases not matched to a gene; V was cut back by 0 bases and J by 8 bases. This CDR3 comprises 14 residues. The germline CDR1 and CDR2 sequences are SGHTA and FQGTGA. The covered CDR3 bases are TGTGCCAGCAGCTTAACTGGGACTAGACATGAG. It yields the protein CASSLTGTRHE. The complete CDR3 sequence is CASSLTGTRHEQFF.

As for this clone: The CDR3 goes on 3 residues after the read ends, and that part is filled in from the germline J gene. This sequence joins TRBV5-1 and TRBJ1-2, with TRBD1 identical over 9 bases. Germline values: CDR1 SGHRS, CDR2 YFSETQ. With 4 bases clipped from V and 6 bases from J, the junction kept 10 bases outside the gene matches. The CDR3 has 15 residues. CDR3 region: CASSAPGQGKNGYTF. Partial CDR3 DNA: TGCGCCAGCAGCGCCCCGGGACAGGGAAAGAATGGC.

Turning to this clone: The missing CDR3 end, 3 residues past where the read stops, is filled in from the germline J gene. The rearrangement links TRBV29-1 to TRBJ2-7; the match to TRBD2 covers 9 bases. Unmatched junction bases numbered 11, after V lost 5 bases and J lost 6 bases. CDR3 size: 14 residues. Germline V gene lookup returns CDR1 SQVTM and CDR2 ANQGSEA. The DNA read from the CDR3 is TGCAGCGTTTGCTCGGCTAGCGGGGATTGCGAG. Translation gives CSVCSASGDCE. The entire CDR3 sequence reads CSVCSASGDCEQYF.

As to this clone: The missing CDR3 end, 3 residues past where the read stops, is filled in from the germline J gene. V is TRBV7-2 and J is TRBJ1-2; possibly TRBD1 for D (5 bases). CDR3 length equals 13 residues. The germline V and J ends were trimmed by 4 bases and 5 bases, with 11 bases remaining between them. Germline V CDR1 and CDR2: SGHTA, FQGNSA. The CDR3 here is CASSSDRIYGYTF. CDR3 DNA (partial): TGTGCCAGCAGCTCCGACAGAATATATGGC. The full variable domain, completed using reference TRBV7-2 and TRBJ1-2, is GAGVSQSPSNKVTEKGKDVELRCDPISGHTALYWYRQSLGQGLEFLIYFQGNSAPDKSGLPSDRFSAERTGGSVSTLTIQRTQQEDSAVYLCASSSDRIYGYTFGSGTRLTVV.

On this clone itself: The read is 3 residues too short to cover the CDR3 end, so that end is filled in from the germline J gene. The genes are TRBV30 and TRBJ2-4, with D possibly being TRBD1 (6 bases). The germline gives CDR1 GTSNPN, CDR2 SVGIG (reference sequence). The CDR3 loop spans 13 amino acids. Partial CDR3 DNA: TGTGCCTGGAGTCGGACAGCCAGCTATGGT. Its translation is CAWSRTASYG. The complete CDR3 sequence is CAWSRTASYGQYF.

In regard to this clone: The read terminates 3 residues ahead of where the CDR3 ends, so the germline J gene completes it. This chain links TRBV29-1 with TRBJ2-1; 8 nucleotides match TRBD2. The CDR3 sequence is 13 residues long. Germline V gives CDR1 SQVTM, CDR2 ANQGSEA. The junction had 6 bases not matched to a gene; V was cut back by 6 bases and J by 5 bases. The chain's CDR3 is CSVSGLVNNEQFF. Partial CDR3 DNA: TGCAGCGTCTCGGGACTAGTAAACAATGAG.

Of note for this clone: Read coverage stops 3 residues before the CDR3 terminus; the germline J gene supplies the remainder. The genes are TRBV20-1 and TRBJ1-1; D might be TRBD1 (5 bases). Germline V CDR1 and CDR2: DFQATT, SNEGSKA (reference sequence). CDR3 size: 15 residues. V lost 0 bases, J lost 2 bases, and 13 bases lay in between. This CDR3 reads CSARDGAQKNTEAFF. Partial CDR3 DNA: TGCAGTGCTAGAGATGGGGCGCAGAAAAACACTGAA.

As concerns this clone: With the read ending 3 residues before the CDR3 end, the germline J gene is used to fill in that end. This sequence joins TRBV5-1 and TRBJ1-1, with a weak D call TRBD1 (6 bases). The CDR3 spans 14 residues. V shed 3 bases and J shed 5 bases, with 14 bases lying between them. CDR1 and CDR2 from the germline V gene are SGHRS and YFSETQ. Partial CDR3 DNA: TGCGCCAGCAGCTCGAGTACAGGGAAGACTGAA. Encoded protein: CASSSSTGKTE. The complete CDR3 sequence is CASSSSTGKTEAFF.

In regard to this clone: The read is 3 residues too short to cover the CDR3 end, so that end is filled in from the germline J gene. This chain joins TRBV14 and TRBJ1-6; D is uncertain. The CDR3 consists of 15 residues. V gave up 2 bases and J gave up 7 bases, with 12 bases separating them. CDR1 is SGHDN, CDR2 FVKESK, per germline. CDR3 bases read: TGTGCCAGCAGCCAAAGCGCCGACCGGAATTCACCC. It encodes CASSQSADRNSP. The whole CDR3 protein is CASSQSADRNSPLHF.

Concerning this clone: The read falls 3 residues short of the CDR3 end, and the missing part is taken from the germline J gene. The chain joins TRBV5-1 to TRBJ2-2, with 7 bases lining up with TRBD1. CDR1 SGHRS and CDR2 YFSETQ come from the germline V gene. After removal of 3 bases from V and 1 base from J, the junction contained 6 bases not matched to a gene. The CDR3 has 16 residues. The DNA read from the CDR3 is TGCGCCAGCAGCTCTCGACAGGGCATGAACACCGGGGAG. Protein product: CASSSRQGMNTGE. The whole CDR3 sequence reads CASSSRQGMNTGELFF.

The CDR3 protein is CASSILGPPSGNTIYF. The DNA read from the CDR3 is TGTGCCAGTAGTATATTAGGGCCGCCCTCTGGAAACACC. V usage is TRBV19 and J usage is TRBJ1-3; D gene unclear. The CDR3 is cut off 3 residues early in the read; its end comes from the germline J gene. This CDR3 is built from 16 residues. Trimming left V 2 bases short and J 0 bases short, with 11 bases between. Germline V gene lookup returns CDR1 LNHDA and CDR2 SQIVND (reference sequence).

Comments on this clone: The read is 3 residues too short to cover the CDR3 end, so that end is filled in from the germline J gene. This rearrangement joins TRBV7-9 to TRBJ1-1; 7 nucleotides agree with TRBD1. V gave up 5 bases and J gave up 6 bases; unmatched junction bases: 12. Germline V gene lookup returns CDR1 SEHNR and CDR2 FQNEAQ (reference sequence). CDR3 size: 15 residues. The CDR3 DNA, read in part, is TGTGCCAGCAGCGTTCCGACAGGGCGGACATCTGAA. This encodes CASSVPTGRTSE. The full CDR3 protein reads CASSVPTGRTSEAFF.

A note on this clone: With the read ending 3 residues before the CDR3 end, the germline J gene is used to fill in that end. The chain employs TRBV19 and TRBJ2-1; TRBD2 matches 10 bases. The trim removed 5 bases at V and 7 bases at J, leaving 11 bases unmatched. The germline V gene has CDR1 LNHDA and CDR2 SQIVND (reference sequence). This CDR3 has 16 amino acids. Incomplete CDR3 DNA: TGTGCCAGTAGTGCCAAACTTAGCGGGAGGTCTAATGAG. Its protein is CASSAKLSGRSNE. The entire CDR3 protein reads CASSAKLSGRSNEQFF.